This passage covers 14 T cell receptor beta chains from one sample sequenced in a study of cytomegalovirus exposure and HLA in healthy donors. Assay used: immunoSEQ multiplex PCR; TCRdb lists only in-frame clones, some missing. The repertoire includes 250,000 to 300,000 clones, about 90% of them detected once, and 0.37% sits in the top ten. Input material: PBMCs. These receptors were taken from a woman aged 18-29 years in good health and CMV-seronegative.

The gene calls are TRBV7-8 and TRBJ1-1, with 7 bases identical to TRBD1. Germline CDR1 SGHVS, CDR2 FQNEAQ. The V gene end was trimmed by 5 bases and the J gene end by 0 bases; junction bases not matched to a gene: 6. The CDR3 has 15 residues. The CDR3 bases are TGTGCCAGCAGCCCGATGGACAGGCTGAACACTGAAGCTTTCTTT. Its protein product is CASSPMDRLNTEAFF.

The chain employs TRBV9 and TRBJ2-5, with D possibly being TRBD1 (6 bases). Germline V CDR1 and CDR2: SGDLS, YYNGEE. This CDR3 is 14 amino acids long. V was trimmed by 3 bases and J by 5 bases, leaving 14 bases between them. CDR3 protein: CASSATGSAETQYF. For the CDR3, the DNA is TGTGCCAGCAGCGCAACAGGGTCGGCGGAGACCCAGTACTTC.

V and J are TRBV11-2 and TRBJ2-7; TRBD2 matches at 8 bases. There are 15 residues in the CDR3. V gave up 5 bases and J gave up 0 bases; unmatched junction bases: 6. Germline CDR1 SGHAT, CDR2 FQNNGV. Written as DNA, the CDR3 is TGTGCCAGCAGCCTCGGACTAGCAGACTCCTACGAGCAGTACTTC. This encodes CASSLGLADSYEQYF.

V and J are TRBV5-1 and TRBJ2-3; 11 bases fit TRBD2. The CDR3 is 14 residues long. J gave up 6 bases and V 2 bases, and 2 bases lay outside the gene matches. Germline CDR1 is SGHRS and CDR2 is YFSETQ. DNA for the CDR3: TGCGCCAGCAGCTTCCCTAGCGGGGGGGATACGCAGTATTTT. Translating it yields CASSFPSGGDTQYF. The full variable domain, with the rest looked up from reference TRBV5-1 and TRBJ2-3, is KAGVTQTPRYLIKTRGQQVTLSCSPISGHRSVSWYQQTPGQGLQFLFEYFSETQRNKGNFPGRFSGRQFSNSRSEMNVSTLELGDSALYLCASSFPSGGDTQYFGPGTRLTVL.

This clone occurred once. J is TRBJ2-3 and V is TRBV5-1; 7 bases line up with TRBD1. Losses at the gene ends were 5 bases for V and 5 bases for J; bases not matched to a gene: 8. The CDR3 totals 14 residues. The germline gives CDR1 SGHRS, CDR2 YFSETQ. CDR3 nucleotides: TGCGCCAGCAGTCATGGAGACAGGGTAGATACGCAGTATTTT. Translation gives CASSHGDRVDTQYF.

Here the CDR3 reads CASSVGRGGRNEQFF. For the CDR3, the DNA is TGTGCCAGCAGCGTAGGGCGGGGGGGCCGGAATGAGCAGTTCTTC. The V call is TRBV9, the J call TRBJ2-1, with TRBD2 identical over 9 bases. This CDR3 comprises 15 residues. With V trimmed by 0 bases and J by 7 bases, 5 bases remained unmatched. Looked up from germline, CDR1 is SGDLS and CDR2 is YYNGEE.

V is TRBV4-3 and J is TRBJ2-7; D is unresolved. CDR1 LGHNA and CDR2 YSLEER come from the germline V gene. This CDR3 has 14 amino acids. Trimming pared 4 bases from V and 2 bases from J, leaving 12 bases between. The CDR3 DNA follows: TGCGCCAGCAGCCGAAACCCGCTAGCCTACGAGCAGTACTTC. It specifies CASSRNPLAYEQYF.

The CDR3 DNA reads as TGTGCCTGGACCGGGGACATTCAGAACACTGAAGCTTTCTTT. This gives the protein CAWTGDIQNTEAFF. The V gene is TRBV30, the J gene TRBJ1-1, with a possible D match to TRBD1 (6 bases). Germline CDR1 GTSNPN, CDR2 SVGIG (reference sequence). V was pared by 4 bases and J by 1 base, with 13 bases between. The CDR3 extends over 14 amino acids.

The chain combines TRBV7-9 with TRBJ2-7; unclear D gene. This CDR3 is 14 amino acids long. The germline V gene encodes CDR1 SEHNR and CDR2 FQNEAQ (reference sequence). V dropped 1 base and J dropped 3 bases, with 10 bases sitting between them. The CDR3 coding sequence is TGTGCCAGCAGCTTAGACAGCTCAAGCTACGAGCAGTACGTC. Protein: CASSLDSSSYEQYV.

The V gene is TRBV28, the J gene TRBJ2-7; 9 bases match TRBD1. The CDR3 contains 14 residues. The V segment lost 5 bases and the J segment 3 bases; nucleotides outside the gene matches: 5. Germline V lookup: CDR1 MDHEN, CDR2 SYDVKM. The CDR3 loop reads CASSKTGGNYEQYV. CDR3 nucleotides: TGTGCCAGCAGTAAGACAGGGGGTAACTACGAGCAGTACGTC.

This chain uses TRBV19 with TRBJ2-7, with 7 bases that match TRBD2. The CDR3 is 14 amino acids. Germline CDR1 LNHDA, CDR2 SQIVND (reference sequence). With 1 base clipped from V and 7 bases from J, the junction kept 7 bases outside the gene matches. CDR3 residues: CASSIGGLSWEQYF. The DNA for the CDR3 is TGTGCCAGTAGTATAGGGGGACTATCCTGGGAGCAGTACTTC.

The chain recombines TRBV6-5 with TRBJ1-5; D gene unclear. The CDR3 contains 15 residues. Germline CDR1 and CDR2: MNHEY and SVGAGI. Trimming shortened V by 6 bases and J by 0 bases, and 12 bases separated the two germline ends. The CDR3 DNA reads TGTGCCAGCAGGCGCAAAACAGATAGCAATCAGCCCCAGCATTTT. Its protein product is CASRRKTDSNQPQHF.

The CDR3 is CASSPGGLNTDTQYF. Written as DNA, the CDR3 is TGTGCCAGCAGTCCAGGGGGATTAAACACAGATACGCAGTATTTT. This chain uses TRBV28 with TRBJ2-3; 7 bases line up with TRBD1. Germline CDR1 and CDR2: MDHEN and SYDVKM. The J segment lost 2 bases and the V segment lost 5 bases, leaving 7 bases of the junction unmatched. The CDR3 has 15 residues.

V and J are TRBV6-5 and TRBJ2-7; TRBD1 matches 9 bases. The V and J ends lost 0 bases and 4 bases, in that order; junction bases with no gene match: 4. Germline CDR1 is MNHEY and CDR2 is SVGAGI. CDR3 length equals 15 residues. For the CDR3, the DNA is TGTGCCAGCAGTTACTCGGACAGGGGAGGATACGAGCAGTACTTC. This codes for CASSYSDRGGYEQYF.